This entry features one T cell receptor beta chain sequence. This entry belongs to a study of control samples from healthy donors and cancer patients. The table came from immunoSEQ multiplex PCR; TCRdb's copy has only in-frame clones and leaves some out. The sample carries roughly 45,000 clones, more than 80% recorded once. Material: PBMCs. This TCR came from a man in his thirties or forties with colorectal cancer.

The CDR3 region has the DNA TGTGCCAGCAGTGCCCGGACAGGGGGCTATGGCTACACCTTC. Encoded protein: CASSARTGGYGYTF. The V gene is TRBV2, the J gene TRBJ1-2; 10 bases align to TRBD1. With V trimmed by 4 bases and J by 4 bases, 3 bases remained unmatched. CDR1 is SNHLY and CDR2 is FYNNEI in the germline V gene. The CDR3 sequence is 14 residues long.